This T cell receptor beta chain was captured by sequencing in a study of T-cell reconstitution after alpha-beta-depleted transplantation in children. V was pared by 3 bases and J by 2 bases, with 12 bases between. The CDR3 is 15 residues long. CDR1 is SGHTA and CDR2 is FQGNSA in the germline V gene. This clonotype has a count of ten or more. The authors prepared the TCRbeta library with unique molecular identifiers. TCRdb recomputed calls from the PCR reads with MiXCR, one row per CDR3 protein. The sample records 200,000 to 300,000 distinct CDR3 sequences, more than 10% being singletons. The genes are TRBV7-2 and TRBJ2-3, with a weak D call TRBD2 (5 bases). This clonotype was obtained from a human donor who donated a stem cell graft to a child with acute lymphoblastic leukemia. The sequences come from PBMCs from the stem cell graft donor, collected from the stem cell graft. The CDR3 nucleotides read TGTGCCAGCAGCTTCGGACTGACCTTCACAGATACGCAGTATTTT. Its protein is CASSFGLTFTDTQYF.